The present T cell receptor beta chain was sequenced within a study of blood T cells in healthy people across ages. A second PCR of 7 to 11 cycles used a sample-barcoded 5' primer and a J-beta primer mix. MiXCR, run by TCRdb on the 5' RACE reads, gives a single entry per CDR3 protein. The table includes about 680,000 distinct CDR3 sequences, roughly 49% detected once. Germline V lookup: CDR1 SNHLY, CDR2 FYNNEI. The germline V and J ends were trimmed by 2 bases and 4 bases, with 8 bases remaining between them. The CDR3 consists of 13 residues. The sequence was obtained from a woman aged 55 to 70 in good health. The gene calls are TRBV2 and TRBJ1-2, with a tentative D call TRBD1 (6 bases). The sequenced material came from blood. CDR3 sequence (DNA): TGTGCCAGCAGTGAAAGGGGGATCTATGGCTACACCTTC. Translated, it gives CASSERGIYGYTF.